Shown below are 31 T cell receptor beta chains from a single sample sequenced in a study of PD-L1 blockade in urothelial cancer. The protocol was immunoSEQ multiplex PCR, while the TCRdb copy is restricted to in-frame clones and leaves out a portion. The sample records 40,000 to 45,000 clones, approximately 83% being singletons. Time point specified: peripheral blood 6 weeks after treatment start. The sequences come from PBMCs, collected around atezolizumab (anti-PD-L1) treatment. Receptors originate from a man between 60 and 70 years old with urothelial cancer.

This clone has more than one count but fewer than ten. The gene calls are TRBV6-5 and TRBJ1-6; no firm D call. CDR1 MNHEY and CDR2 SVGAGI come from the germline V gene. The CDR3 extends over 15 amino acids. V was clipped by 0 bases and J by 10 bases, with 13 bases between them. For the CDR3, the DNA is TGTGCCAGCAGTTACTCGATCGGGATTGGATCACCCCTCCACTTT. Residues: CASSYSIGIGSPLHF.

The chain joins TRBV5-1 to TRBJ2-5; TRBD2 matches 9 bases. Germline loops: CDR1 SGHRS, CDR2 YFSETQ. The CDR3 runs 15 residues. The V and J ends lost 2 bases and 4 bases, in that order; junction bases with no gene match: 6. CDR3 loop: CASSLSSGEGETQYF. The CDR3 bases are TGCGCCAGCAGCTTATCTAGCGGGGAGGGAGAGACCCAGTACTTC.

The rearrangement links TRBV19 to TRBJ1-2; tentatively, D is TRBD1 (5 bases). The CDR3 consists of 13 residues. Trimming pared 3 bases from V and 5 bases from J, leaving 10 bases between. Germline values: CDR1 LNHDA, CDR2 SQIVND (reference sequence). The CDR3 sequence is CASSMGQVYGYTF. CDR3 sequence (DNA): TGTGCCAGTAGTATGGGGCAGGTGTATGGCTACACCTTC.

The chain recombines TRBV5-4 with TRBJ2-7; TRBD1 matches at 7 bases. Germline V gene sequence: CDR1 SGHNT, CDR2 YYREEE (reference sequence). V gave up 5 bases and J gave up 1 base; unmatched junction bases: 6. The CDR3 is 14 amino acids. The CDR3 DNA follows: TGTGCCAGCAGTCTCGACAGGGTTTCCTACGAGCAGTACTTC. It specifies CASSLDRVSYEQYF.

The rearrangement uses TRBV28 and TRBJ1-1, with 7 bases fitting TRBD1. V dropped 7 bases and J dropped 6; count of bases not matched to a gene: 14. Germline V CDR1 and CDR2: MDHEN, SYDVKM. There are 15 residues in the CDR3. In DNA form, the CDR3 reads TGTGCCAGCACCCTCAAGACAGGGACCTTTGCTGAAGCTTTCTTT. Translation: CASTLKTGTFAEAFF.

This sequence joins TRBV19 and TRBJ1-6, with 7 bases fitting TRBD1. The ends lost 5 bases at V and 0 bases at J; junction bases unmatched: 4. Germline-derived CDR1 and CDR2 are LNHDA and SQIVND (reference sequence). The CDR3 sequence is 16 residues long. The CDR3 reads CASSQQGSSYNSPLHF. CDR3 bases: TGTGCCAGTAGTCAACAGGGGAGCTCCTATAATTCACCCCTCCACTTT.

This clone was counted a single time. The chain combines TRBV19 with TRBJ2-3; 13 bases are shared with TRBD2. The CDR3 runs to 16 residues. The germline V gene has CDR1 LNHDA and CDR2 SQIVND (reference sequence). The ends lost 5 bases at V and 5 bases at J; junction bases unmatched: 7. Here the CDR3 DNA reads TGTGCCAGTAGTGTTCCCGGGACTAGCGGGGTAGATACGCAGTATTTT. Translation gives CASSVPGTSGVDTQYF.

The V gene is TRBV28, the J gene TRBJ2-3; weak D call: TRBD1 (6 bases). The CDR3 extends over 16 amino acids. V was cut by 6 bases and J by 4 bases, with 20 bases left in between. CDR1 MDHEN and CDR2 SYDVKM come from the germline V gene. The CDR3 here is CASSQGNRPSADTQYF. DNA of the CDR3: TGTGCCAGCAGCCAGGGGAATCGACCTTCAGCAGATACGCAGTATTTT.

V gene TRBV28 combines with J gene TRBJ1-5, with D unresolved. Germline V gives CDR1 MDHEN, CDR2 SYDVKM. The length of the CDR3 is 15 residues. Trimming left V 0 bases short and J 1 base short, with 7 bases between. The CDR3 loop is CASSLWEGSNQPQHF. CDR3 nucleotides: TGTGCCAGCAGTTTATGGGAGGGAAGCAATCAGCCCCAGCATTTT.

This clone has more than one count but fewer than ten. V is TRBV27 and J is TRBJ2-6; D call uncertain. The V gene lost 8 bases and the J gene lost 0 bases, with 14 bases spanning the gap. The CDR3 has 16 residues. The germline CDR1 and CDR2 sequences are MNHEY and SMNVEV (reference sequence). Written as DNA, the CDR3 is TGTGCCAGCCTTCAGGTTTTTGGCTCTGGGGCCAACGTCCTGACTTTC. This codes for CASLQVFGSGANVLTF.

V gene TRBV30 combines with J gene TRBJ2-1, with D possibly being TRBD1 (8 bases). CDR1 and CDR2 from the germline V gene are GTSNPN and SVGIG (reference sequence). With 0 bases removed from V and 6 bases from J, the gap between germline ends came to 18 bases. This CDR3 is 16 amino acids long. The CDR3 is CAWSVTGGGPFNEQFF. The CDR3 coding sequence is TGTGCCTGGAGTGTAACAGGGGGGGGTCCTTTCAATGAGCAGTTCTTC. Using reference TRBV30 and TRBJ2-1 for the parts outside the CDR3, the full variable domain is SQTIHQWPATLVQPVGSPLSLECTVEGTSNPNLYWYRQAAGRGLQLLFYSVGIGQISSEVPQNLSASRPQDRQFILSSKKLLLSDSGFYLCAWSVTGGGPFNEQFFGPGTRLTVL.

The V and J genes are TRBV28 and TRBJ1-4; TRBD1 agrees at 8 bases. This CDR3 has 15 residues. J gave up 7 bases and V 2 bases, and 6 bases lay outside the gene matches. Germline loops: CDR1 MDHEN, CDR2 SYDVKM. The CDR3 sequence: CASSLAGGSGEKLFF. CDR3 bases: TGTGCCAGCAGTTTAGCAGGGGGCTCGGGTGAAAAACTGTTTTTT.

This clone has only one observation. V and J are TRBV4-2 and TRBJ2-5; possible D gene TRBD2, 6 bases. Germline V lookup: CDR1 LGHNA, CDR2 YNFKEQ. The ends were cut back, 0 bases at V and 5 bases at J, with 13 bases in the middle. This CDR3 is 15 amino acids long. In DNA, the CDR3 is TGTGCCAGCAGCCAAGATAGGAGGGTCAGGGAGACCCAGTACTTC. Its protein product is CASSQDRRVRETQYF.

The chain has TRBV6-1 and TRBJ1-6; 8 nucleotides agree with TRBD1. The germline V gene has CDR1 MNHNS and CDR2 SASEGT. There are 15 residues in the CDR3. V lost 4 bases and J lost 7; bases outside the gene matches: 6. For the CDR3, the DNA is TGTGCCAGCAGTGCTGAGGGACAGGTCAATTCACCCCTCCACTTT. Translation gives CASSAEGQVNSPLHF.

The chain uses TRBV10-2 and TRBJ2-1; TRBD1 matches 9 bases. The germline V gene encodes CDR1 WSHSY and CDR2 SAAADI. The CDR3 has 16 residues. With V trimmed by 5 bases and J by 0 bases, 5 bases remained unmatched. The CDR3 spells CASSTLQGASYNEQFF. CDR3 sequence (DNA): TGCGCCAGCAGTACCCTACAGGGGGCCTCCTACAATGAGCAGTTCTTC.

J is TRBJ1-2 and V is TRBV7-8, with TRBD1 identical over 8 bases. Germline loops: CDR1 SGHVS, CDR2 FQNEAQ. The CDR3 is 15 residues long. With 1 base clipped from V and 4 bases from J, the junction kept 5 bases outside the gene matches. The chain's CDR3 is CASSLGAGGSYGYTF. The CDR3 region has the DNA TGTGCCAGCAGCTTAGGGGCAGGGGGCTCCTATGGCTACACCTTC.

CDR3 loop: CASSRGNEQFF. As DNA, the CDR3 is TGCGCCAGCAGTCGGGGCAATGAGCAGTTCTTC. The rearrangement uses TRBV10-1 and TRBJ2-1; TRBD2 might be the D (5 bases). Deletions cut 5 bases from V and 6 bases from J, with 5 bases between. The CDR3 runs to 11 residues. The germline CDR1 and CDR2 sequences are WNHNN and SYGVQD (reference sequence).

The V call is TRBV28, the J call TRBJ2-3; D possibly corresponds to TRBD2 (5 bases). The V and J ends lost 7 bases and 4 bases respectively, with 18 bases between them. This CDR3 contains 15 residues. The germline V gene encodes CDR1 MDHEN and CDR2 SYDVKM. The CDR3 protein is CASTPLLGVADTQYF. CDR3 coding DNA: TGTGCCAGCACCCCGCTCCTCGGGGTCGCAGATACGCAGTATTTT. Full variable domain (outside the CDR3, taken from reference TRBV28 and TRBJ2-3): DVKVTQSSRYLVKRTGEKVFLECVQDMDHENMFWYRQDPGLGLRLIYFSYDVKMKEKGDIPEGYSVSREKKERFSLILESASTNQTSMYLCASTPLLGVADTQYFGPGTRLTVL.

The genes are TRBV6-5 and TRBJ2-3, with a possible D match to TRBD2 (6 bases). The CDR3 spans 15 residues. CDR1 and CDR2 from the germline V gene are MNHEY and SVGAGI. V gave up 5 bases and J gave up 3 bases, with 15 bases separating them. CDR3 region: CASSQNPGRTDTQYF. The CDR3 DNA reads as TGTGCCAGCAGTCAAAACCCTGGGAGGACAGATACGCAGTATTTT.

This chain joins TRBV5-1 and TRBJ2-7; D is perhaps TRBD1 (5 bases). The CDR3 has 13 amino acids. V was trimmed by 2 bases and J by 1 base, leaving 7 bases between them. The germline V gene encodes CDR1 SGHRS and CDR2 YFSETQ. The CDR3 DNA reads as TGCGCCAGCAGCTTACAGGTTTCCTACGAGCAGTACTTC. This translates into CASSLQVSYEQYF.

The chain combines TRBV10-3 with TRBJ1-5, with D unresolved. This CDR3 region has 14 residues. Germline V lookup: CDR1 ENHRY, CDR2 SYGVKD. V lost 0 bases, J lost 7 bases, and 10 bases lay in between. The CDR3 loop is CAISESREDQPQHF. The CDR3 bases are TGTGCCATCAGTGAGTCGAGGGAGGACCAGCCCCAGCATTTT.

Here the CDR3 reads CAISEDRNNSPLHF. The CDR3 DNA reads as TGTGCCATCAGTGAAGACAGGAATAATTCACCCCTCCACTTT. The chain carries TRBV10-3 and TRBJ1-6; D is possibly TRBD1 (6 bases). Germline V gene data show CDR1 as ENHRY and CDR2 as SYGVKD. This CDR3 contains 14 residues. Trimming removed 3 bases from V and 5 bases from J, with 8 bases in between.

The sample holds a few counts of this clone. This chain uses TRBV7-8 with TRBJ2-1; 13 positions agree with TRBD2. The trim removed 5 bases at V and 10 bases at J, leaving 8 bases unmatched. This CDR3 is 15 amino acids long. Germline V CDR1 and CDR2: SGHVS, FQNEAQ. The CDR3 sequence: CASSTRTSGGWEQFF. CDR3 DNA sequence: TGTGCCAGCAGCACGCGGACTAGCGGGGGTTGGGAGCAGTTCTTC.

The V and J genes are TRBV10-3 and TRBJ1-4; 8 bases fit TRBD1. The CDR3 sequence is 14 residues long. Germline V lookup: CDR1 ENHRY, CDR2 SYGVKD. The V and J ends lost 5 bases and 5 bases, in that order; junction bases with no gene match: 4. CDR3 nucleotide sequence: TGTGCCATCAGTCGACAGGGGATAAATGAAAAACTGTTTTTT. As protein: CAISRQGINEKLFF.

This CDR3 reads CASRRGANSPLHF. The DNA of the CDR3 is TGTGCCAGCAGAAGGGGTGCAAATTCACCCCTCCACTTT. The J gene is TRBJ1-6, the V gene TRBV2, with a possible D match to TRBD1 (5 bases). Trimming left V 6 bases short and J 7 bases short, with 10 bases between. The CDR3 totals 13 residues. The germline gives CDR1 SNHLY, CDR2 FYNNEI.

The chain recombines TRBV6-5 with TRBJ1-2; the D is unclear. V was clipped by 6 bases and J by 6 bases, with 14 bases between them. The CDR3 totals 13 residues. Germline CDR1 and CDR2: MNHEY and SVGAGI. CDR3 sequence reads: CASSASGLDGYTF. DNA for the CDR3: TGTGCCAGCAGCGCCTCGGGGTTGGATGGCTACACCTTC.

The gene calls are TRBV7-9 and TRBJ2-3; TRBD1 matches at 7 bases. Germline trimming cut 4 bases from V and 3 bases from J; bases unmatched to any gene: 4. CDR1 and CDR2 (germline): SEHNR, FQNEAQ (reference sequence). This CDR3 spans 14 amino acids. CDR3 loop: CASSSRGQTDTQYF. In DNA form, the CDR3 reads TGTGCCAGCAGCTCGAGGGGGCAAACAGATACGCAGTATTTT.

This chain uses TRBV15 with TRBJ1-4; TRBD1 matches 11 bases. V trimming: 1 base; J trimming: 0 bases; junction bases outside the gene matches: 4. Germline V gene lookup returns CDR1 LNHNV and CDR2 YYDKDF (reference sequence). This CDR3 has 18 amino acids. The CDR3: CATSRGRDRGSTNEKLFF. CDR3 DNA: TGTGCCACCAGCAGAGGCCGGGACAGGGGGTCAACTAATGAAAAACTGTTTTTT.

V usage is TRBV5-1 and J usage is TRBJ2-3; TRBD2 matches 7 bases. CDR3 length: 15 residues. CDR1 and CDR2 (germline): SGHRS, YFSETQ. Trimming cost V 1 base and J 4 bases; bases outside gene matches: 6. This chain's CDR3 is CASSLRAGESDTQYF. The CDR3 coding sequence is TGCGCCAGCAGCTTGCGGGCGGGGGAGTCAGATACGCAGTATTTT.

The chain uses TRBV30 and TRBJ2-3, with D possibly matching TRBD1 (6 bases). Germline CDR1 and CDR2: GTSNPN and SVGIG (reference sequence). Trimming took off 0 bases at V and 4 bases at J, with 17 bases between the two ends. This CDR3 region has 16 residues. The CDR3 DNA sequence: TGTGCCTGGAGTGTAACTGGGGGCTTTTTAGCAGATACGCAGTATTTT. The encoded protein is CAWSVTGGFLADTQYF.

The chain links TRBV5-1 to TRBJ2-1; 13 nucleotides align to TRBD2. The CDR3 length is 15 residues. The trim removed 4 bases at V and 8 bases at J, leaving 6 bases unmatched. The germline V gene has CDR1 SGHRS and CDR2 YFSETQ. The CDR3 DNA is TGCGCCAGCAGCCCTACTAGCGGGGGGGCCTATGAGCAGTTCTTC. Translated: CASSPTSGGAYEQFF.